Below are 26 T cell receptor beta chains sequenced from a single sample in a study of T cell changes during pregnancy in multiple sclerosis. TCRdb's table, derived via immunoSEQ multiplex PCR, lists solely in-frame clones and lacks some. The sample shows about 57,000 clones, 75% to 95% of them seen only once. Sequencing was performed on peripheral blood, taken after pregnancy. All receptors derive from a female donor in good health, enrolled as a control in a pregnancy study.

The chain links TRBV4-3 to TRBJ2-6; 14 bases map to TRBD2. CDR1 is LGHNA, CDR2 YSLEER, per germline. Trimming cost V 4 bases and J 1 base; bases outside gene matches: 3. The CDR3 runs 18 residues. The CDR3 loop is CASSRGTSGRSGANVLTF. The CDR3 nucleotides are TGCGCCAGCAGCCGAGGGACTAGCGGGAGATCTGGGGCCAACGTCCTGACTTTC.

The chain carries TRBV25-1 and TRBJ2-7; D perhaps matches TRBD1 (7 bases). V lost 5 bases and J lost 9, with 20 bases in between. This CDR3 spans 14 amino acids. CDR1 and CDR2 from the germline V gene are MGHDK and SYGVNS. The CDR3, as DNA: TGTGCCAGCAGTACTCCGGGACCGCAGGGGGGGCAGTACTTC. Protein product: CASSTPGPQGGQYF.

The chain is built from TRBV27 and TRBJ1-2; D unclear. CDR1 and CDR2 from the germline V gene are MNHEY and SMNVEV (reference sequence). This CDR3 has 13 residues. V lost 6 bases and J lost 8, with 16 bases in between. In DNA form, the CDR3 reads TGTGCCAGCAGCCCTATACAGCCTTGGGGCTACACCTTC. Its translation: CASSPIQPWGYTF.

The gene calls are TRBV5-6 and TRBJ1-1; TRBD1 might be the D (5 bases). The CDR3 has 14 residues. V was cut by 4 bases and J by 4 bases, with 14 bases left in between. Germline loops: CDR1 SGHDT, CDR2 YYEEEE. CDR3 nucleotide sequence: TGTGCCAGCAGCGCATGGGCCAGGGTCACTGAAGCTTTCTTT. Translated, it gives CASSAWARVTEAFF.

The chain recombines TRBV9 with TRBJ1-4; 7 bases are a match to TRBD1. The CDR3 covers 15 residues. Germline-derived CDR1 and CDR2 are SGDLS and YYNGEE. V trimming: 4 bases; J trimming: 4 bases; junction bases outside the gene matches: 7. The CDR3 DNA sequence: TGTGCCAGCAGCATAGCTGGGACAGTTAATGAAAAACTGTTTTTT. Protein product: CASSIAGTVNEKLFF.

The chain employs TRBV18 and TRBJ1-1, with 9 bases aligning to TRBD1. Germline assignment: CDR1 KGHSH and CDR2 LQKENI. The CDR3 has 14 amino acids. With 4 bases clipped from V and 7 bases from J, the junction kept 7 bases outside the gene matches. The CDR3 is CASSLGQGTGEAFF. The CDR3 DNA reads TGTGCCAGCTCACTAGGACAGGGGACTGGTGAAGCTTTCTTT.

The CDR3 DNA is TGTGCCAGCAGCGGTGACGGGGGTTGGGATGGCTACACCTTC. Residues: CASSGDGGWDGYTF. The chain links TRBV9 to TRBJ1-2; D is perhaps TRBD1 (5 bases). The V and J ends lost 3 bases and 6 bases respectively, with 15 bases between them. The CDR3 loop spans 14 amino acids. Germline CDR1 SGDLS, CDR2 YYNGEE.

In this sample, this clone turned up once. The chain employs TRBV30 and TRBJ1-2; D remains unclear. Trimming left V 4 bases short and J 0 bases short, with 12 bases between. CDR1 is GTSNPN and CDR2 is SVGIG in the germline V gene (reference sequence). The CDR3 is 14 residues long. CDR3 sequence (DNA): TGTGCCTGGAATCCGGGGTTAGCTAACTATGGCTACACCTTC. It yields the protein CAWNPGLANYGYTF.

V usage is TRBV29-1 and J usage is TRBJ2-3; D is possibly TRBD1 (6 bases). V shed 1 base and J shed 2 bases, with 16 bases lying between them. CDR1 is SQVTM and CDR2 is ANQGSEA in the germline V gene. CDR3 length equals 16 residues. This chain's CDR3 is CSVEVTRGGNTDTQYF. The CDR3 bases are TGCAGCGTTGAAGTGACCAGAGGGGGTAACACAGATACGCAGTATTTT.

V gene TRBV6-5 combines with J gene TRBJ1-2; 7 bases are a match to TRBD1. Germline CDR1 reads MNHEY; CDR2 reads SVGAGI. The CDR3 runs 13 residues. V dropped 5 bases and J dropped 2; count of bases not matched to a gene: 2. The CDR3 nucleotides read TGTGCCAGCAGTCAACAGGGGAACTATGGCTACACCTTC. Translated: CASSQQGNYGYTF.

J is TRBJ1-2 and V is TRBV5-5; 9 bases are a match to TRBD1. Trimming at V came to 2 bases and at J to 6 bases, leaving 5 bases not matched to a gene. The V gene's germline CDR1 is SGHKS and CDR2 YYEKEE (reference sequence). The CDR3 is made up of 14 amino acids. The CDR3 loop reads CASSFLTGGNGYTF. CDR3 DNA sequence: TGTGCCAGCAGCTTCCTGACAGGGGGGAATGGCTACACCTTC.

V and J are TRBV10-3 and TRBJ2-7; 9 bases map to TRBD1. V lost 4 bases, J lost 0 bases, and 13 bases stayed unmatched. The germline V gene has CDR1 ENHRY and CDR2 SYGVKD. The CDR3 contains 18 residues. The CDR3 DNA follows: TGTGCCATCAGTGGCCGCGCGAAGGACAGGGGCCCCTCCTACGAGCAGTACTTC. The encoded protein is CAISGRAKDRGPSYEQYF.

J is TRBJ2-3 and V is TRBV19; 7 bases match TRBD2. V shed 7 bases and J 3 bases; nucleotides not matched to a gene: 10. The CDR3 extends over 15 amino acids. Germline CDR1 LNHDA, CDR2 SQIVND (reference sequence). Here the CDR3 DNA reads TGTGCCAGTACGGCGGGGAGGGGTGGAACAGATACGCAGTATTTT. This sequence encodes CASTAGRGGTDTQYF.

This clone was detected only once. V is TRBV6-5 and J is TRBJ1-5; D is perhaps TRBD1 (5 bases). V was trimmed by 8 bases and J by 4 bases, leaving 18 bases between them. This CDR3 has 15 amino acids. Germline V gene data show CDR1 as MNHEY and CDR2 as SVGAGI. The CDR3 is CASQPLREGNQPQHF. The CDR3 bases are TGTGCCAGCCAACCCCTCAGGGAAGGGAATCAGCCCCAGCATTTT.

CDR3 sequence (DNA): TGTGCCAGCAGCTCCACTGAGCACACGGGTACGCAGTATTTT. This codes for CASSSTEHTGTQYF. The V call is TRBV9, the J call TRBJ2-3; D is undetermined. This CDR3 contains 14 residues. Germline CDR1 and CDR2: SGDLS and YYNGEE. The V and J ends lost 4 bases and 8 bases respectively, with 17 bases between them. Full variable domain (rest looked up from reference TRBV9 and TRBJ2-3): DSGVTQTPKHLITATGQRVTLRCSPRSGDLSVYWYQQSLDQGLQFLIQYYNGEERAKGNILERFSAQQFPDLHSELNLSSLELGDSALYFCASSSTEHTGTQYFGPGTRLTVL.

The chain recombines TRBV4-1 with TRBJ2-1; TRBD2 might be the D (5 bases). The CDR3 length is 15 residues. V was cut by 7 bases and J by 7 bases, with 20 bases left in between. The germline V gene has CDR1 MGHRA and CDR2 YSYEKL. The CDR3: CASTLNRLPGNEQFF. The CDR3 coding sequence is TGCGCCAGCACCCTAAATAGACTACCGGGGAATGAGCAGTTCTTC.

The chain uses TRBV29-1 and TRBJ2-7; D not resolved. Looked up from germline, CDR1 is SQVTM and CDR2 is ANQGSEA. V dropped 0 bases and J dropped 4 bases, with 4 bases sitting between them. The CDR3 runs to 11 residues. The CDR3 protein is CSVEDSYEQYF. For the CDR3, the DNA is TGCAGCGTTGAAGATTCGTACGAGCAGTACTTC.

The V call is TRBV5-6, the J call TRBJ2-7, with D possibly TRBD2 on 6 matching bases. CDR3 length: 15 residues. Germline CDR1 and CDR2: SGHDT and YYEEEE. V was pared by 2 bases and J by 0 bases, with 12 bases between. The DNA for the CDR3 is TGTGCCAGCAGCTTCGACGGGGGTGTCTCCTACGAGCAGTACTTC. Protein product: CASSFDGGVSYEQYF.

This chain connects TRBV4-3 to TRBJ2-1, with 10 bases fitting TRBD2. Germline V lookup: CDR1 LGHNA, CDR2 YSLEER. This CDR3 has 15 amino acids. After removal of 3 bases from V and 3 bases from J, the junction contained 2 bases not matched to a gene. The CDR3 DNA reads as TGCGCCAGCAGCCAGGGACTAGCGAGCTACAATGAGCAGTTCTTC. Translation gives CASSQGLASYNEQFF.

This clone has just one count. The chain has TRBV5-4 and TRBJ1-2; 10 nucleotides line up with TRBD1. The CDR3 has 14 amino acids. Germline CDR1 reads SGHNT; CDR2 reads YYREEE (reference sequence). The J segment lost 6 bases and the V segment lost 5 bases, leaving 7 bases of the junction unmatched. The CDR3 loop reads CASSYPGQGNGYTF. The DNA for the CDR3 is TGTGCCAGCAGTTATCCGGGACAGGGGAATGGCTACACCTTC.

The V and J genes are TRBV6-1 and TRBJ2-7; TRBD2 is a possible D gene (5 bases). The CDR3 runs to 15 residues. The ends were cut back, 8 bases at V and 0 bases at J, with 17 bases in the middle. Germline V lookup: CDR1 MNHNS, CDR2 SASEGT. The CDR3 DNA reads TGTGCCAGCTCAATATGGGGTGGGAGCTCCTACGAGCAGTACTTC. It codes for CASSIWGGSSYEQYF.

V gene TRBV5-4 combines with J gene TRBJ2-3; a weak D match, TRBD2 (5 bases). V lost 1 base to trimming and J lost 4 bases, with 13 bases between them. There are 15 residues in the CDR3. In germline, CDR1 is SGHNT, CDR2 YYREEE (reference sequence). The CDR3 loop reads CASSLKMRVADTQYF. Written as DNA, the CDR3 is TGTGCCAGCAGCTTGAAAATGCGGGTGGCAGATACGCAGTATTTT.

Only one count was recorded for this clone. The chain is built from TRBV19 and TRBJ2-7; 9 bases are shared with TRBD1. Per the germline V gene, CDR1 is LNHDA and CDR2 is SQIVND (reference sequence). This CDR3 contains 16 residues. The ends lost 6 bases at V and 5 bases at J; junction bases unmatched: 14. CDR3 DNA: TGTGCCAGTAGCTATTCCTCCGGGACAGGGCGCCACGAGCAGTACTTC. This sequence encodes CASSYSSGTGRHEQYF.

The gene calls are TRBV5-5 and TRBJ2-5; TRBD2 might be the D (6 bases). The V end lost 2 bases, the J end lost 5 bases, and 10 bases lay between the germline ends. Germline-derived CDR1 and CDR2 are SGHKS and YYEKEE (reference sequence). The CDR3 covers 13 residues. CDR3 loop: CASSFPGSETQYF. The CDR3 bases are TGTGCCAGCAGCTTTCCCGGGAGCGAGACCCAGTACTTC. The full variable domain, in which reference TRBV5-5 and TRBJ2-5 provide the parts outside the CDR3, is DAGVTQSPTHLIKTRGQQVTLRCSPISGHKSVSWYQQVLGQGPQFIFQYYEKEERGRGNFPDRFSARQFPNYSSELNVNALLLGDSALYLCASSFPGSETQYFGPGTRLLVL.

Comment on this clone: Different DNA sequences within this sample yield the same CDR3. CDR3 sequence reads: CASSYRGNQPQHF. The CDR3 DNA follows: TGTGCCAGCAGTTACCGGGGGAATCAGCCCCAGCATTTT. This chain connects TRBV6-5 to TRBJ1-5; TRBD1 is a possible D gene (5 bases). This CDR3 comprises 13 residues. The germline V and J ends were trimmed by 2 bases and 4 bases, with 6 bases remaining between them. Per germline, CDR1 MNHEY and CDR2 SVGAGI.

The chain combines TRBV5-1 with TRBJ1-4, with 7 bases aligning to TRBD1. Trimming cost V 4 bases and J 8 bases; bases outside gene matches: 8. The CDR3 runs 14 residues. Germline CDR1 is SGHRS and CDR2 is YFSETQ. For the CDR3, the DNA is TGCGCCAGCAGCCCCGTTACAGGGGACGAAAAACTGTTTTTT. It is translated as CASSPVTGDEKLFF. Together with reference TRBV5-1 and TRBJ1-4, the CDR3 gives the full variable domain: KAGVTQTPRYLIKTRGQQVTLSCSPISGHRSVSWYQQTPGQGLQFLFEYFSETQRNKGNFPGRFSGRQFSNSRSEMNVSTLELGDSALYLCASSPVTGDEKLFFGSGTQLSVL.